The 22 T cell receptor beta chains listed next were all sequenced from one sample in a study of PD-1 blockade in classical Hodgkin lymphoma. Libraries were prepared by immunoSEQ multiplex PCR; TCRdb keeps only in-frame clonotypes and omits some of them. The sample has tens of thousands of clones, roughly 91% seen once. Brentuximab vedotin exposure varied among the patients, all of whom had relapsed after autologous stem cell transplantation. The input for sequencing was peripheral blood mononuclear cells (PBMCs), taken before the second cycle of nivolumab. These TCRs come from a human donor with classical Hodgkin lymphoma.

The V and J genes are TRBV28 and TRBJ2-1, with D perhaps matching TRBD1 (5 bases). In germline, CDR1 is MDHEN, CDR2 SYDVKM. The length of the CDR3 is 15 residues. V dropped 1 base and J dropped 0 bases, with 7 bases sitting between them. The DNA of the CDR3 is TGTGCCAGCAGTTTATTAGACAGCTCCTACAATGAGCAGTTCTTC. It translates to CASSLLDSSYNEQFF.

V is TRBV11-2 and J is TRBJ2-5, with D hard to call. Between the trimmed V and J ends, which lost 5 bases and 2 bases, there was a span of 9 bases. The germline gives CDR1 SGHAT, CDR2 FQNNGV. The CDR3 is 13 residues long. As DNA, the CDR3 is TGTGCCAGCAGCCGTAAACCTCAAGAGACCCAGTACTTC. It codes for CASSRKPQETQYF.

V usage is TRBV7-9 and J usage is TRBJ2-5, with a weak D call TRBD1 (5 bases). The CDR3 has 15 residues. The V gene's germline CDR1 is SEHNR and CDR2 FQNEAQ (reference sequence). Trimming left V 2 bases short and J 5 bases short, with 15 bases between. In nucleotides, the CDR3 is TGTGCCAGCAGCTTAAGACAGCCGGCAGGGGAGACCCAGTACTTC. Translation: CASSLRQPAGETQYF. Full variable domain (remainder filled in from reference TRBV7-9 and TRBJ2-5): DTGVSQNPRHKITKRGQNVTFRCDPISEHNRLYWYRQTLGQGPEFLTYFQNEAQLEKSRLLSDRFSAERPKGSFSTLEIQRTEQGDSAMYLCASSLRQPAGETQYFGPGTRLLVL.

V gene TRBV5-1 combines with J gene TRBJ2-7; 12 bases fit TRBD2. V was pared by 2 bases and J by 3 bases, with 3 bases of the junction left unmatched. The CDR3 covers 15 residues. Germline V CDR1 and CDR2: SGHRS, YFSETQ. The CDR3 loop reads CASSFTSGGNYEQYF. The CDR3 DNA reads TGCGCCAGCAGCTTCACTAGCGGGGGGAACTACGAGCAGTACTTC. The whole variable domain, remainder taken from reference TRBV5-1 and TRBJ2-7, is KAGVTQTPRYLIKTRGQQVTLSCSPISGHRSVSWYQQTPGQGLQFLFEYFSETQRNKGNFPGRFSGRQFSNSRSEMNVSTLELGDSALYLCASSFTSGGNYEQYFGPGTRLTVT.

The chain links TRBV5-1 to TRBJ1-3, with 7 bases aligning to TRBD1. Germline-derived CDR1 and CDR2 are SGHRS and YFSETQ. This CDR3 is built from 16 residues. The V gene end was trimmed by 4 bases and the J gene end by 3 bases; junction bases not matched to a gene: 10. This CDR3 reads CASSAEAGGGGNTIYF. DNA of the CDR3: TGCGCCAGCAGCGCGGAGGCAGGGGGAGGTGGAAACACCATATATTTT.

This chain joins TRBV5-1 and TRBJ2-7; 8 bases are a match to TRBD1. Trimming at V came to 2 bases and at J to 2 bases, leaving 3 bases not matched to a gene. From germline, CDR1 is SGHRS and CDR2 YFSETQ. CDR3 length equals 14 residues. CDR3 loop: CASSFQGAPYEQYF. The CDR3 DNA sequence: TGCGCCAGCAGCTTTCAGGGGGCCCCCTACGAGCAGTACTTC.

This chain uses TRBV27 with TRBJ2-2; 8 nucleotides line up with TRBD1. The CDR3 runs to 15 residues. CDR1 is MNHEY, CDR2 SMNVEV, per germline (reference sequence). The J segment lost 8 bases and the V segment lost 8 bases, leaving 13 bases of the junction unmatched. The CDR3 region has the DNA TGTGCCAGCCGAAAGGACAGGGCAATGGCAGGGGAGCTGTTTTTT. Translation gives CASRKDRAMAGELFF.

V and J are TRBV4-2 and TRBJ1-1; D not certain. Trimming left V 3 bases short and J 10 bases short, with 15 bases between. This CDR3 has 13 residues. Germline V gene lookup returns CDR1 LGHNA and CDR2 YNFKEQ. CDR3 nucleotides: TGTGCCAGCAGCCAGTCCGGCGGTCTTGTAGCTTTCTTT. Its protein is CASSQSGGLVAFF.

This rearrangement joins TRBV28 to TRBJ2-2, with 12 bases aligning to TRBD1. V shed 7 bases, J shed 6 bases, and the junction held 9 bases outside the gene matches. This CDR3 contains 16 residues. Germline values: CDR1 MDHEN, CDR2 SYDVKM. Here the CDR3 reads CASKKPGQGAAGELFF. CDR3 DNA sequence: TGTGCCAGCAAAAAGCCGGGACAGGGGGCAGCCGGGGAGCTGTTTTTT.

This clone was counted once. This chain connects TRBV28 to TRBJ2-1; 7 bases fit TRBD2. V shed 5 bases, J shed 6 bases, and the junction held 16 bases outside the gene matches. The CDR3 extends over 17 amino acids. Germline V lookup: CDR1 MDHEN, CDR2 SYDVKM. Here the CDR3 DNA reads TGTGCCAGCAGTCCCTTTCCCCCGGGACTACGCAGCAATGAGCAGTTCTTC. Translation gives CASSPFPPGLRSNEQFF. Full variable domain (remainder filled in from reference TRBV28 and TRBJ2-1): DVKVTQSSRYLVKRTGEKVFLECVQDMDHENMFWYRQDPGLGLRLIYFSYDVKMKEKGDIPEGYSVSREKKERFSLILESASTNQTSMYLCASSPFPPGLRSNEQFFGPGTRLTVL.

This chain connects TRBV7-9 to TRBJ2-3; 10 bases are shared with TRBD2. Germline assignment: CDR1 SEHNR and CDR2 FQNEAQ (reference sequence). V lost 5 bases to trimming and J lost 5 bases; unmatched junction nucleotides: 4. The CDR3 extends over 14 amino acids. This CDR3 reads CASSHSGGGDTQYF. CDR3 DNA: TGTGCCAGCAGCCACAGCGGGGGGGGAGATACGCAGTATTTT.

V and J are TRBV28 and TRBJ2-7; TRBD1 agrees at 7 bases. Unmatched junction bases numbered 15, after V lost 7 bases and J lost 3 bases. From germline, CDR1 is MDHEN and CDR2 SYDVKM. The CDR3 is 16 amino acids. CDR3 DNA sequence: TGTGCCAGCACCCGAAGGGGGCGATGGGCCTTCTACGAGCAGTACTTC. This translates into CASTRRGRWAFYEQYF.

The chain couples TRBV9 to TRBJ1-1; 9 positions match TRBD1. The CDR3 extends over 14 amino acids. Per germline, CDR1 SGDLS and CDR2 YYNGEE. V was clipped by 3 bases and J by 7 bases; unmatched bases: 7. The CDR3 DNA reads TGTGCCAGCAGCGCCGGGACAGGGATGGTTGAAGCTTTCTTT. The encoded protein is CASSAGTGMVEAFF.

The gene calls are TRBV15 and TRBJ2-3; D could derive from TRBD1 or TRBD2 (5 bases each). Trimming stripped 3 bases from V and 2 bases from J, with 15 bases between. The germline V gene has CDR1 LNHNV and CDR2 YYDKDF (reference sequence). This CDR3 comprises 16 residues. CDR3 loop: CATSRAGTTYTDTQYF. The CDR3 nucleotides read TGTGCCACCAGCAGGGCCGGGACCACTTACACAGATACGCAGTATTTT.

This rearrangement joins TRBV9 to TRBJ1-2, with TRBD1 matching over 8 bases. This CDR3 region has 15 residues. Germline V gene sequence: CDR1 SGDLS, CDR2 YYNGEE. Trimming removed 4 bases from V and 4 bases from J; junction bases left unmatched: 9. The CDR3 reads CASSSTGTGFYGYTF. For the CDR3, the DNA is TGTGCCAGCAGCTCCACCGGGACAGGCTTCTATGGCTACACCTTC.

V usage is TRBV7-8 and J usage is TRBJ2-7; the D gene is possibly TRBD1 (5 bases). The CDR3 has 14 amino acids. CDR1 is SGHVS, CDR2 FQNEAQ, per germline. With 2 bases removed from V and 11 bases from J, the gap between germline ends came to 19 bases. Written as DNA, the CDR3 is TGTGCCAGCAGCTTACGGCCGGGTCTTTTAGGGGAGTACTTC. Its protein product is CASSLRPGLLGEYF. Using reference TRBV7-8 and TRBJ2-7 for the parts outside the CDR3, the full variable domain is GAGVSQSPRYKVAKRGQDVALRCDPISGHVSLFWYQQALGQGPEFLTYFQNEAQLDKSGLPSDRFFAERPEGSVSTLKIQRTQQEDSAVYLCASSLRPGLLGEYFGPGTRLTVT.

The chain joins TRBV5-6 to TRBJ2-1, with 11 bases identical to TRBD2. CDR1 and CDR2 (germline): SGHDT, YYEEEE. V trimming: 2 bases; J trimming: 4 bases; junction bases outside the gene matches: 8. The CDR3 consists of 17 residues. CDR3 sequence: CASSLGLAGRLYNEQFF. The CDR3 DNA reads TGTGCCAGCAGCTTAGGACTAGCGGGTCGGCTGTACAATGAGCAGTTCTTC.

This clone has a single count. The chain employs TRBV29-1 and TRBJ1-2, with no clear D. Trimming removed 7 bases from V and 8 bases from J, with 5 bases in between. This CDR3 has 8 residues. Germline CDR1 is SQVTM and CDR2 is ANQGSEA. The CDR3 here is CSADGYTF. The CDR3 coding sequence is TGCAGCGCCGACGGCTACACCTTC. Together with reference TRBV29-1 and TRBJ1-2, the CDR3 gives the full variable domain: SAVISQKPSRDICQRGTSLTIQCQVDSQVTMMFWYRQQPGQSLTLIATANQGSEATYESGFVIDKFPISRPNLTFSTLTVSNMSPEDSSIYLCSADGYTFGSGTRLTVV.

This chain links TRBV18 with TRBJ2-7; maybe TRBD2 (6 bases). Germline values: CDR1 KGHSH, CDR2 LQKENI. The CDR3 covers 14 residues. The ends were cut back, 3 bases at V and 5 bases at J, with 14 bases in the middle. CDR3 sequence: CASSPRVAANEQYF. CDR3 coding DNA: TGTGCCAGCTCACCCCGAGTAGCGGCAAACGAGCAGTACTTC.

Here the CDR3 DNA reads TGTGCCAGCAGCTTAAGGCGCGAGACAGGGGGGGGCTACACCTTC. Translation gives CASSLRRETGGGYTF. The chain recombines TRBV7-8 with TRBJ1-2, with 9 bases identical to TRBD1. The CDR3 totals 15 residues. Germline assignment: CDR1 SGHVS and CDR2 FQNEAQ. V dropped 2 bases and J dropped 8; count of bases not matched to a gene: 9.

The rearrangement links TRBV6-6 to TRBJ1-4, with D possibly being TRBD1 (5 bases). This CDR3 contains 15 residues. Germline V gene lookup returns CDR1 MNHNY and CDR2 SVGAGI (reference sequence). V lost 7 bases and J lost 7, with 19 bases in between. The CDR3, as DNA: TGTGCCAGCAAGGGCCCTCTAACGGGGGGTGAAAAACTGTTTTTT. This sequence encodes CASKGPLTGGEKLFF.

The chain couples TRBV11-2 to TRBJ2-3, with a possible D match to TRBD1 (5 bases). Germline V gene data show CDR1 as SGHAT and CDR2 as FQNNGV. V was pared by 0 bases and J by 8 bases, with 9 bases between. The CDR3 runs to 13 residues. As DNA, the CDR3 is TGTGCCAGCAGCTTAGATTTACAGGTTACGCAGTATTTT. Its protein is CASSLDLQVTQYF.